This is a list of T cell receptor beta chains from one sample in a study of blood T cells in healthy people across ages. TCRdb used MiXCR to reprocess the 5' RACE reads, holding one entry per CDR3 protein. The table records some 1.6 million distinct CDR3 sequences, around 36% of them present only once. What was sequenced was blood. These receptors all stem from a woman younger than 45 in good health. Both conserved end residues are trimmed from each CDR3. The size entry is marked missing in some rows and otherwise reads once, few, many or a size class.

V gene	CDR3 length	J gene	clone size	CDR3 protein
TRBV2	13	TRBJ2-7	NA	ASSEARGAFYEQY
TRBV9	15	TRBJ2-7	few	ASSVEEGASGNHEQY
TRBV27	13	TRBJ1-6	NA	ASTPTQAYNSPLH
TRBV20-1	13	TRBJ2-3	NA	SAKRSGAFFVTQY
TRBV9	14	TRBJ2-6	many	ASSAREGSGANVLT
TRBV28	13	TRBJ1-2	NA	ASSLSGAGQAGYT
TRBV3-1	10	TRBJ1-5	NA	ASSQTDQPQH
TRBV12-5	11	TRBJ2-7	NA	ASAQGAGYEQY
TRBV11-3	18	TRBJ2-1	once	ASSLSPKGIRVSSYNEQF
TRBV5-4	13	TRBJ2-3	NA	ASSATSTHTDTQY
TRBV11-1	12	TRBJ2-1	few	ASSATAAWNEQF
TRBV12-3/TRBV12-4	14	TRBJ2-5	few	ASTVVGGWYQETQY
TRBV5-1	11	TRBJ2-3	many	ASSPIGLDTQY
TRBV20-1	15	TRBJ2-3	NA	SATMKQYLADTDTQY
TRBV9	12	TRBJ2-3	few	ASSSLAGIDTQY
TRBV7-3	14	TRBJ2-1	few	ASSSTDASSYNEQF
TRBV27	11	TRBJ2-1	NA	ASSLNRGGEQF
TRBV28	10	TRBJ2-5	few	ASRLAKETQY
TRBV25-1	10	TRBJ1-2	few	ASSGTSYGYT
TRBV24-1	12	TRBJ2-2	NA	ATSDLKGSGELF
TRBV15	13	TRBJ2-3	few	ATSRDGQGPDTQY
TRBV20-1	11	TRBJ1-1	NA	SAGPPAQGKAF
TRBV30	11	TRBJ2-5	few	AWSPGQSQIQY
TRBV4-1	14	TRBJ2-3	few	ASSHTSGQDTDTQY
TRBV27	13	TRBJ2-7	NA	ASSYIAGDRAEQY
TRBV4-1	13	TRBJ2-1	NA	ASSQVSNWGAEQF
TRBV2	12	TRBJ1-5	NA	ASSAKGQGQPQH
TRBV7-2	13	TRBJ2-2	NA	ASKTGDTGTGELF
TRBV11-1	15	TRBJ2-1	NA	ASSLAPAGGPHNEQF
TRBV29-1	16	TRBJ2-3	NA	SVEDLSGALPWVDTQY
TRBV20-1	10	TRBJ2-7	NA	SADRESDEQY
TRBV27	12	TRBJ2-2	few	ASSWGGGTGELF
TRBV6-2/TRBV6-3	14	TRBJ2-5	NA	ASSSPRGGYQETQY